Listed below are T cell receptor beta chains from one sample, sequenced in a study of STAT5B mutations in CD4+ large granular lymphocyte leukemia. The repertoire was sequenced with immunoSEQ multiplex PCR; TCRdb's copy has only in-frame clones and lacks some. Among more than 30,000 clones, roughly nine tenths were seen once, and the ten largest hold 0.41%. Sequenced sample: CD4+ T cells from blood buffy coats. Source of these receptors: a human donor in good health. The CDR3 runs from the conserved cysteine through the conserved F or W. The D gene is left open where the match is weak. Rows give clone size only sometimes, using once, few, many, or a class for an expanded clone.

CDR3 protein: CASSPTGQGGLAGANVLTF
CDR3 DNA: TGTGCCAGCTCACCTACCGGACAGGGAGGATTAGCCGGGGCCAACGTCCTGACTTTC
J gene: TRBJ2-6
D gene: TRBD1
V gene: TRBV18
clone size: NA

CDR3 protein: CASSANAYGYTF
CDR3 DNA: TGTGCCAGCAGCGCCAACGCCTATGGCTACACCTTC
J gene: TRBJ1-2
D gene: NA
V gene: TRBV7-8
clone size: NA

CDR3 protein: CASTPGPPSLAKNIQYF
CDR3 DNA: TGTGCCAGTACCCCGGGTCCCCCTTCCTTAGCCAAAAACATTCAGTACTTC
J gene: TRBJ2-4
D gene: NA
V gene: TRBV19
clone size: NA

CDR3 protein: CASSPALAGDTQYF
CDR3 DNA: TGTGCCAGCAGTCCCGCCTTAGCGGGAGATACGCAGTATTTT
J gene: TRBJ2-3
D gene: TRBD2
V gene: TRBV28
clone size: NA

CDR3 protein: CASSLSGLYNEQFF
CDR3 DNA: TGCGCCAGCAGTCTCAGCGGCCTTTACAATGAGCAGTTCTTC
J gene: TRBJ2-1
D gene: NA
V gene: TRBV10-2
clone size: NA

CDR3 protein: CASSVDRGQTGELFF
CDR3 DNA: TGTGCCAGCTCGGTCGACAGGGGGCAGACCGGGGAGCTGTTTTTT
J gene: TRBJ2-2
D gene: TRBD1
V gene: TRBV18
clone size: NA

CDR3 protein: CASSSGLGIVEQYF
CDR3 DNA: TGTGCCAGCAGTTCGGGACTAGGTATAGTCGAGCAGTACTTC
J gene: TRBJ2-7
D gene: TRBD2
V gene: TRBV6-5
clone size: NA

CDR3 protein: CASSLSSDRELYGYTF
CDR3 DNA: TGTGCCAGCAGTTTATCCTCCGACAGGGAACTCTATGGCTACACCTTC
J gene: TRBJ1-2
D gene: TRBD1
V gene: TRBV28
clone size: NA

CDR3 protein: CASSSPLLREEFF
CDR3 DNA: TGTGCCAGCAGTTCCCCCCTATTAAGGGAGGAGTTCTTC
J gene: TRBJ2-1
D gene: NA
V gene: TRBV28
clone size: NA

CDR3 protein: CASSIERGSYNEQFF
CDR3 DNA: TGTGCCAGTAGTATAGAGCGGGGCTCCTACAATGAGCAGTTCTTC
J gene: TRBJ2-1
D gene: NA
V gene: TRBV19
clone size: NA

CDR3 protein: CASSQDNRRGEDEKLFF
CDR3 DNA: TGCGCCAGCAGCCAAGATAATAGAAGGGGTGAGGATGAAAAACTGTTTTTT
J gene: TRBJ1-4
D gene: NA
V gene: TRBV4-1
clone size: NA

CDR3 protein: CASNDREHGYTF
CDR3 DNA: TGTGCCAGTAACGACAGGGAACATGGCTACACCTTC
J gene: TRBJ1-2
D gene: TRBD1
V gene: TRBV25-1
clone size: NA

CDR3 protein: CASSLYLGWETQYF
CDR3 DNA: TGTGCCAGCAGCTTATACCTAGGGTGGGAGACCCAGTACTTC
J gene: TRBJ2-5
D gene: NA
V gene: TRBV7-2
clone size: NA

CDR3 protein: CSVVRDPGGDTQYF
CDR3 DNA: TGCAGCGTTGTCCGGGACCCCGGGGGGGATACGCAGTATTTT
J gene: TRBJ2-3
D gene: TRBD2
V gene: TRBV29-1
clone size: NA

CDR3 protein: CASGWSRGPYNEQFF
CDR3 DNA: TGTGCTAGTGGTTGGTCTAGGGGGCCCTACAATGAGCAGTTCTTC
J gene: TRBJ2-1
D gene: TRBD1
V gene: TRBV12-5
clone size: NA

CDR3 protein: CARSFTEPPGLARYEQYF
CDR3 DNA: TGTGCCAGAAGCTTCACTGAGCCACCGGGACTAGCGAGGTACGAGCAGTACTTC
J gene: TRBJ2-7
D gene: TRBD2
V gene: TRBV5-3
clone size: NA

CDR3 protein: CASSGLAGGGTGELFF
CDR3 DNA: TGTGCCAGCAGTGGCCTAGCGGGAGGTGGAACCGGGGAGCTGTTTTTT
J gene: TRBJ2-2
D gene: TRBD2
V gene: TRBV6-1
clone size: once

CDR3 protein: CASERTGGAYNEQFF
CDR3 DNA: TGCGCCAGCGAGAGGACAGGGGGCGCCTACAATGAGCAGTTCTTC
J gene: TRBJ2-1
D gene: TRBD1
V gene: TRBV5-1
clone size: NA

CDR3 protein: CASSLGASPGSEAFF
CDR3 DNA: TGTGCCAGCAGTTTAGGCGCCAGCCCGGGATCTGAAGCTTTCTTT
J gene: TRBJ1-1
D gene: NA
V gene: TRBV28
clone size: NA

CDR3 protein: CASSTLRSETQYF
CDR3 DNA: TGTGCCAGCAGCACCCTTCGGTCGGAGACCCAGTACTTC
J gene: TRBJ2-5
D gene: NA
V gene: TRBV7-6
clone size: NA

CDR3 protein: CASSYDGANTEAFF
CDR3 DNA: TGCGCCAGCAGCTACGACGGTGCGAACACTGAAGCTTTCTTT
J gene: TRBJ1-1
D gene: NA
V gene: TRBV5-1
clone size: NA